The 7 T cell receptor beta chains below all came from one sample that was sequenced in a study of tumor-infiltrating lymphocytes in primary liver carcinoma listed by TCRdb under 2017. RNA from unsorted whole blood was extracted with TRIzol reagent, and germline DNA was obtained with the DNeasy Blood & Tissue kit. Reads for this sample came from an Illumina HiSeq 2500. A constant-region primer and ProtoScript II reverse transcriptase were used to reverse-transcribe TCRbeta-specific cDNA from roughly 480 ng total RNA. Construction of the TCRbeta libraries relied on three nested rounds of multiplex PCR, following a slightly modified ARM-PCR procedure. The first two PCR rounds used multiplex TRBV1-TRBV30 forward primers with a Cbeta reverse primer, each for roughly 11 cycles. Using fastp at Q25 and MiXCR, TCRdb reprocessed the public reads and kept productive beta chains. Rows are combined by CDR3 protein, so each entry shows the most common genes and DNA. The sample table contains 200,000 or so distinct CDR3 sequences; only one count was recorded for roughly two thirds of them. Of the sample, about 7.1% falls within the top ten clones.

The sequenced sample was peripheral blood. The receptors come from a woman aged 55-69 years with primary liver carcinoma and hepatitis B virus infection.

With respect to this clonotype: A single base separates this from a much larger clone, so it may be a read error. The rearrangement joins TRBV5-6 to TRBJ1-2; D remains unclear. The germline V gene has CDR1 SGHDT and CDR2 YYEEEE. CDR3 length: 15 residues. The CDR3 sequence: CTSSPHRTNSYGYTF. The CDR3 coding sequence is TGTACCAGCAGCCCCCACCGGACGAATAGCTATGGCTACACCTTC.

This sequence joins TRBV6-6 and TRBJ2-4, with D unclear. V lost 7 bases and J lost 0, with 16 bases in between. The V gene's germline CDR1 is MNHNY and CDR2 SVGAGI (reference sequence). The CDR3 totals 16 residues. The CDR3 sequence is CASKKGLTGAKNIQYF. The DNA of the CDR3 is TGTGCCAGCAAAAAAGGATTAACGGGAGCCAAAAACATTCAGTACTTC.

This clonotype was detected ten times or more. The CDR3 reads CASSRQGTQPQHF. In nucleotides, the CDR3 is TGTGCCAGCAGCCGACAGGGGACTCAGCCCCAGCATTTT. The chain combines TRBV7-9 with TRBJ1-5; 8 positions match TRBD1. V trimming: 5 bases; J trimming: 6 bases; junction bases outside the gene matches: 3. CDR3 length: 13 residues. Germline CDR1 and CDR2: SEHNR and FQNEAQ (reference sequence).

V gene TRBV11-1 combines with J gene TRBJ2-7; 7 nucleotides align to TRBD1. The CDR3 totals 13 residues. J was trimmed by 12 bases and V by 2 bases; bases with no gene match: 10. CDR1 is SGHAT and CDR2 is FQDESV in the germline V gene (reference sequence). This CDR3 reads CASSLFGQGDMYF. CDR3 bases: TGTGCCAGCAGCTTATTCGGCCAGGGGGATATGTACTTC.

Turning to this clonotype: A much larger clone differs by one base, so this may be a read error. The chain joins TRBV6-1 to TRBJ2-7; D perhaps matches TRBD1 (5 bases). This CDR3 has 14 amino acids. Per the germline V gene, CDR1 is MNHNS and CDR2 is SASEGT. DNA for the CDR3: TGTGCCAGCAGTGTGGGGCAGGCCACCTACGGGCAGTACTTC. Translating it yields CASSVGQATYGQYF.

The count of this clonotype is one. This may come from a read error, since a much larger clone is one base off. This chain connects TRBV12-3 or TRBV12-4 to TRBJ2-5; perhaps TRBD2 as D (6 bases). V gave up 8 bases and J gave up 4 bases, with 17 bases separating them. The CDR3 consists of 14 residues. The CDR3, as DNA: TGTGCCAGCGGTTCGGGACTCCAAAGAGAGACCCAGTACTTC. This sequence encodes CASGSGLQRETQYF.

This chain connects TRBV11-2 to TRBJ2-2, with a possible D match to TRBD2 (6 bases). The CDR3 runs 17 residues. The V gene lost 5 bases and the J gene lost 0 bases, with 16 bases spanning the gap. Germline values: CDR1 SGHAT, CDR2 FQNNGV. This CDR3 is CASSGLGLGANTGELFF. The DNA for the CDR3 is TGTGCCAGCAGCGGCCTGGGACTGGGAGCGAACACCGGGGAGCTGTTTTTT. Using reference TRBV11-2 and TRBJ2-2 for the parts outside the CDR3, the full variable domain is EAGVAQSPRYKIIEKRQSVAFWCNPISGHATLYWYQQILGQGPKLLIQFQNNGVVDDSQLPKDRFSAERLKGVDSTLKIQPAKLEDSAVYLCASSGLGLGANTGELFFGEGSRLTVL.